Each of the 29 T cell receptor beta chains below was sequenced from the same sample in a study of blood T cell repertoires in COVID-19. Profiling relied on immunoSEQ multiplex PCR, and the TCRdb table lists in-frame clones only, not all of them. This table holds about 120,000 clones, more than 75% found once. The sample consisted of peripheral blood. Every receptor here comes from a man between 65 and 85 years old with acute or convalescent COVID-19.

The chain combines TRBV19 with TRBJ1-6, with TRBD1 matching over 8 bases. V lost 3 bases and J lost 10; bases outside the gene matches: 5. The CDR3 consists of 14 residues. The germline gives CDR1 LNHDA, CDR2 SQIVND (reference sequence). CDR3 nucleotides: TGTGCCAGTAGTATCCCAGGGGGCCCATCACCCCTCCACTTT. This encodes CASSIPGGPSPLHF.

The rearrangement links TRBV9 to TRBJ1-3; D may be TRBD1 (6 bases). The CDR3 loop spans 15 amino acids. The V end lost 6 bases, the J end lost 2 bases, and 15 bases lay between the germline ends. The germline V gene encodes CDR1 SGDLS and CDR2 YYNGEE. In DNA form, the CDR3 reads TGTGCCAGCAACTCAAGGGGGAGAGCTGGAAACACCATATATTTT. Amino acid sequence: CASNSRGRAGNTIYF. The full variable domain, rest sourced from reference TRBV9 and TRBJ1-3, is DSGVTQTPKHLITATGQRVTLRCSPRSGDLSVYWYQQSLDQGLQFLIQYYNGEERAKGNILERFSAQQFPDLHSELNLSSLELGDSALYFCASNSRGRAGNTIYFGEGSWLTVV.

The chain links TRBV2 to TRBJ2-3, with 8 bases aligning to TRBD2. Germline V gives CDR1 SNHLY, CDR2 FYNNEI. CDR3 size: 14 residues. The ends lost 7 bases at V and 4 bases at J; junction bases unmatched: 7. CDR3 nucleotides: TGTGCCAGCACTAACGGGAGGGGTCCAGATACGCAGTATTTT. The encoded protein is CASTNGRGPDTQYF.

The chain joins TRBV10-2 to TRBJ2-1, with 11 bases identical to TRBD2. This CDR3 has 15 amino acids. Trimming cost V 6 bases and J 7 bases; bases outside gene matches: 8. Germline assignment: CDR1 WSHSY and CDR2 SAAADI. CDR3 coding DNA: TGCGCCAGCAGAAGACTAGCGGGGTTAAATAATGAGCAGTTCTTC. This sequence encodes CASRRLAGLNNEQFF.

This chain links TRBV3-1 (or the pseudogene TRBV3-2) with TRBJ1-1, with D unresolved. Germline-derived CDR1 and CDR2 are LGHDT and YNNKEL (reference sequence). With 7 bases removed from V and 1 base from J, the gap between germline ends came to 19 bases. The CDR3 length is 16 residues. The CDR3 protein is CASTTSWARKNTEAFF. CDR3 DNA sequence: TGTGCCAGCACCACCTCGTGGGCCAGAAAGAACACTGAAGCTTTCTTT.

There are a few counts of this clone. V usage is TRBV28 and J usage is TRBJ2-1, with 8 bases that match TRBD2. V was pared by 11 bases and J by 7 bases, with 31 bases of the junction left unmatched. The germline CDR1 and CDR2 sequences are MDHEN and SYDVKM. The CDR3 is 20 residues long. Here the CDR3 reads CACQGRGAKGASGRRNEQFF. CDR3 sequence (DNA): TGTGCCTGCCAGGGACGGGGGGCGAAAGGGGCGAGCGGGAGAAGAAATGAGCAGTTCTTC.

This clone was found once. DNA of the CDR3: TGCGCCAGCAGCCCAGGGGCGCAGGGTCCCACTGAAGCTTTCTTT. This codes for CASSPGAQGPTEAFF. The J gene is TRBJ1-1, the V gene TRBV5-1; weak D call: TRBD1 (6 bases). The length of the CDR3 is 15 residues. V lost 4 bases and J 4 bases, leaving 17 bases between the germline ends. The germline gives CDR1 SGHRS, CDR2 YFSETQ.

In nucleotides, the CDR3 is TGTGCCAGCATAACGACTAGCGGGAGTCACGAGCAGTACTTC. It specifies CASITTSGSHEQYF. The rearrangement uses TRBV28 and TRBJ2-7; 12 bases map to TRBD2. The J segment lost 5 bases and the V segment lost 7 bases, leaving 6 bases of the junction unmatched. The germline CDR1 and CDR2 sequences are MDHEN and SYDVKM. The CDR3 loop spans 14 amino acids.

The J gene is TRBJ1-1, the V gene TRBV5-1; 9 bases align to TRBD1. CDR1 and CDR2 from the germline V gene are SGHRS and YFSETQ. CDR3 length: 17 residues. J was trimmed by 5 bases and V by 2 bases; bases with no gene match: 13. CDR3 protein: CASSFLQGAGMGTEAFF. CDR3 nucleotides: TGCGCCAGCAGCTTCCTACAGGGGGCTGGAATGGGAACTGAAGCTTTCTTT.

The chain combines TRBV15 with TRBJ2-1; 11 bases line up with TRBD2. Germline V gene lookup returns CDR1 LNHNV and CDR2 YYDKDF (reference sequence). The CDR3 consists of 15 residues. V trimming: 5 bases; J trimming: 3 bases; junction bases outside the gene matches: 3. The CDR3 loop reads CATSVTSGGYNEQFF. CDR3 sequence (DNA): TGTGCCACCAGCGTAACTAGCGGGGGCTACAATGAGCAGTTCTTC. Based on the CDR3 plus reference TRBV15 and TRBJ2-1, the full variable domain is DAMVIQNPRYQVTQFGKPVTLSCSQTLNHNVMYWYQQKSSQAPKLLFHYYDKDFNNEADTPDNFQSRRPNTSFCFLDIRSPGLGDTAMYLCATSVTSGGYNEQFFGPGTRLTVL.

The chain combines TRBV5-1 with TRBJ2-1; D is uncertain. The CDR3 contains 13 residues. V dropped 7 bases and J dropped 4 bases, with 12 bases sitting between them. CDR1 is SGHRS and CDR2 is YFSETQ in the germline V gene. CDR3 amino acids: CASAIETYNEQFF. The DNA for the CDR3 is TGCGCCAGCGCCATTGAGACTTACAATGAGCAGTTCTTC.

Here the CDR3 reads CASSLGSAEETQYF. The DNA for the CDR3 is TGTGCCAGCAGCTTAGGGTCGGCGGAAGAGACCCAGTACTTC. The genes are TRBV7-9 and TRBJ2-5; D gene unclear. Germline V gene sequence: CDR1 SEHNR, CDR2 FQNEAQ (reference sequence). This CDR3 comprises 14 residues. The V end was cut by 1 base, the J end by 3 bases, with 9 bases between.

This rearrangement joins TRBV5-1 to TRBJ2-2; the match to TRBD2 covers 7 bases. CDR1 and CDR2 from the germline V gene are SGHRS and YFSETQ. The junction had 2 bases not matched to a gene; V was cut back by 4 bases and J by 5 bases. The CDR3 runs 13 residues. This chain's CDR3 is CASSEGLTGELFF. The CDR3 DNA reads as TGCGCCAGCAGCGAGGGACTAACCGGGGAGCTGTTTTTT.

The chain recombines TRBV18 with TRBJ1-3; 7 nucleotides agree with TRBD1. This CDR3 has 16 residues. Germline CDR1 KGHSH, CDR2 LQKENI. V lost 5 bases and J lost 0; bases outside the gene matches: 7. The CDR3 region has the DNA TGTGCCAGCTCAACACAAGGACAGGCCTCTGGAAACACCATATATTTT. Translation gives CASSTQGQASGNTIYF.

The genes are TRBV28 and TRBJ1-2; no firm D call. Germline CDR1 and CDR2: MDHEN and SYDVKM. V shed 5 bases and J shed 1 base, with 17 bases lying between them. This CDR3 region has 16 residues. Here the CDR3 DNA reads TGTGCCAGCAGTGCCCGACCCTCACAGTTTAACTATGGCTACACCTTC. Amino acids: CASSARPSQFNYGYTF.

J is TRBJ1-5 and V is TRBV30; 7 bases map to TRBD1. CDR1 GTSNPN and CDR2 SVGIG come from the germline V gene (reference sequence). Trimming cost V 0 bases and J 5 bases; bases outside gene matches: 4. The CDR3 spans 14 residues. The CDR3 DNA reads TGTGCCTGGAGTGTACCAGGGGGTGATCAGCCCCAGCATTTT. Protein: CAWSVPGGDQPQHF.

The V call is TRBV13, the J call TRBJ2-2; D perhaps matches TRBD2 (5 bases). CDR1 and CDR2 from the germline V gene are PRHDT and FYEKMQ (reference sequence). V dropped 2 bases and J dropped 2 bases, with 9 bases sitting between them. The CDR3 sequence is 15 residues long. CDR3 DNA sequence: TGTGCCAGCAGCTTAAGTAGCGTCAACACCGGGGAGCTGTTTTTT. Its translation: CASSLSSVNTGELFF.

This chain joins TRBV29-1 and TRBJ2-1, with D perhaps TRBD2 (5 bases). The germline CDR1 and CDR2 sequences are SQVTM and ANQGSEA. V lost 0 bases, J lost 4 bases, and 13 bases lay in between. The CDR3 is 15 residues long. This chain's CDR3 is CSVEDVQRRYNEQFF. For the CDR3, the DNA is TGCAGCGTTGAAGATGTCCAGCGGAGGTACAATGAGCAGTTCTTC.

This clone was recorded once. This rearrangement joins TRBV27 to TRBJ2-7; 9 nucleotides line up with TRBD1. The length of the CDR3 is 15 residues. The germline V gene has CDR1 MNHEY and CDR2 SMNVEV (reference sequence). V was clipped by 4 bases and J by 1 base; unmatched bases: 5. The CDR3 region has the DNA TGTGCCAGCAGTTCAGCCGGGACAGGGTCCTACGAGCAGTACTTC. It encodes CASSSAGTGSYEQYF.

This chain uses TRBV19 with TRBJ1-5, with D unclear. Trimming shortened V by 1 base and J by 2 bases, and 15 bases separated the two germline ends. The CDR3 loop spans 17 amino acids. Germline V gene data show CDR1 as LNHDA and CDR2 as SQIVND (reference sequence). The CDR3 reads CASSIANLPRGNQPQHF. In nucleotides, the CDR3 is TGTGCCAGTAGTATAGCGAACTTACCTCGGGGCAATCAGCCCCAGCATTTT.

The V and J genes are TRBV3-1 (or the pseudogene TRBV3-2) and TRBJ1-1; 7 bases are a match to TRBD1. The CDR3 covers 13 residues. Germline CDR1 reads LGHDT; CDR2 reads YNNKEL (reference sequence). The trim removed 8 bases at V and 0 bases at J, leaving 3 bases unmatched. CDR3 nucleotide sequence: TGTGCCAGCCAAGGGACAGTGAACACTGAAGCTTTCTTT. Protein: CASQGTVNTEAFF.

CDR3 in DNA: TGTGCCTGGAGTGTGCAGGGCTTCAGCTCCTACGAGCAGTACTTC. Its protein is CAWSVQGFSSYEQYF. The chain combines TRBV30 with TRBJ2-7, with a tentative D call TRBD1 (5 bases). There are 15 residues in the CDR3. Trimming took 0 bases from V and 0 from J, leaving 12 bases between them. Germline values: CDR1 GTSNPN, CDR2 SVGIG (reference sequence).

This clone was detected only once. CDR3 nucleotides: TGTGCCAGCAGTTTAATGAGGGGGAACTCCTACGAGCAGTACTTC. It codes for CASSLMRGNSYEQYF. The chain employs TRBV28 and TRBJ2-7; possibly TRBD1 for D (6 bases). Germline V gene lookup returns CDR1 MDHEN and CDR2 SYDVKM. V lost 2 bases, J lost 0 bases, and 11 bases lay in between. The CDR3 extends over 15 amino acids.

CDR3 bases: TGTGCCAGCAAAGGACAGGGGAGGATTAATGAAAAACTGTTTTTT. It is translated as CASKGQGRINEKLFF. V gene TRBV6-5 combines with J gene TRBJ1-4, with 9 positions matching TRBD1. CDR1 and CDR2 (germline): MNHEY, SVGAGI. This CDR3 has 15 amino acids. V dropped 7 bases and J dropped 4; count of bases not matched to a gene: 7.

The rearrangement uses TRBV23-1 and TRBJ2-5, with a weak D call TRBD1 (6 bases). TRBV23-1 is sorted into the ORF group, with uncertain function. The ends were cut back, 4 bases at V and 3 bases at J, with 15 bases in the middle. This CDR3 spans 15 amino acids. This chain's CDR3 is CASSLIRDKEETQYF. CDR3 nucleotides: TGCGCCAGCAGTCTAATCCGGGACAAAGAAGAGACCCAGTACTTC.

The chain joins TRBV18 to TRBJ2-2; TRBD1 agrees at 7 bases. The J segment lost 0 bases and the V segment lost 6 bases, leaving 4 bases of the junction unmatched. Germline V gene sequence: CDR1 KGHSH, CDR2 LQKENI. CDR3 length: 15 residues. In DNA form, the CDR3 reads TGTGCCAGCTCCCGACAGGGATCGAACACCGGGGAGCTGTTTTTT. The encoded protein is CASSRQGSNTGELFF.

The genes are TRBV5-6 and TRBJ2-2, with TRBD1 matching over 8 bases. Germline lookup yields CDR1 SGHDT and CDR2 YYEEEE. CDR3 length: 12 residues. The trim removed 4 bases at V and 13 bases at J, leaving 6 bases unmatched. CDR3 residues: CASSKQGARLFF. For the CDR3, the DNA is TGTGCCAGCAGCAAGCAGGGGGCCCGGCTGTTTTTT. The full variable domain, rest sourced from reference TRBV5-6 and TRBJ2-2, is DAGVTQSPTHLIKTRGQQVTLRCSPKSGHDTVSWYQQALGQGPQFIFQYYEEEERQRGNFPDRFSGHQFPNYSSELNVNALLLGDSALYLCASSKQGARLFFGEGSRLTVL.

This chain connects TRBV18 to TRBJ2-3, with TRBD2 identical over 7 bases. This CDR3 is 15 amino acids long. Germline CDR1 reads KGHSH; CDR2 reads LQKENI. Trimming removed 3 bases from V and 2 bases from J; junction bases left unmatched: 5. CDR3 DNA: TGTGCCAGCTCACCTGGAGCGGGGCACACAGATACGCAGTATTTT. This sequence encodes CASSPGAGHTDTQYF.

The chain carries TRBV6-1 and TRBJ2-7; a possible D gene is TRBD2 (6 bases). Trimming left V 1 base short and J 0 bases short, with 19 bases between. CDR1 is MNHNS and CDR2 is SASEGT in the germline V gene. This CDR3 contains 18 residues. As DNA, the CDR3 is TGTGCCAGCAGTGAAGATTGGCCCCTGGGGGGTACCTCCTACGAGCAGTACTTC. It codes for CASSEDWPLGGTSYEQYF.